The 13 T cell receptor beta chains presented below share a single source sample, sequenced in a study of blood T cell repertoires in COVID-19. The data were produced by immunoSEQ multiplex PCR, yet TCRdb's version contains in-frame clones alone and is incomplete. The table has 65,000 to 70,000 clones, 86% seen once. The sequenced material came from peripheral blood. These receptors were collected from a woman aged 55-75 years with acute or convalescent COVID-19.

J is TRBJ2-5 and V is TRBV3-1 (or the pseudogene TRBV3-2); 15 bases line up with TRBD2. In germline, CDR1 is LGHDT, CDR2 YNNKEL (reference sequence). The ends lost 0 bases at V and 2 bases at J; junction bases unmatched: 4. The CDR3 contains 18 residues. This chain's CDR3 is CASSQEGLAGGPQETQYF. The DNA for the CDR3 is TGTGCCAGCAGCCAAGAGGGACTAGCGGGGGGACCTCAAGAGACCCAGTACTTC.

The chain recombines TRBV5-1 with TRBJ2-3; TRBD2 might be the D (7 bases). Trimming took 0 bases from V and 5 from J, leaving 16 bases between them. The CDR3 consists of 16 residues. In germline, CDR1 is SGHRS, CDR2 YFSETQ. CDR3 residues: CASSLVRGALGDTQYF. The CDR3 region has the DNA TGCGCCAGCAGCTTGGTTCGGGGGGCGTTAGGAGATACGCAGTATTTT.

The chain carries TRBV30 and TRBJ2-1; 8 positions agree with TRBD1. V dropped 2 bases and J dropped 7; count of bases not matched to a gene: 1. This CDR3 is 12 amino acids long. The V gene's germline CDR1 is GTSNPN and CDR2 SVGIG (reference sequence). CDR3 coding DNA: TGTGCCTGGAGTACAGGGGGGAATGAGCAGTTCTTC. This codes for CAWSTGGNEQFF.

This rearrangement joins TRBV19 to TRBJ2-7, with TRBD2 as a possible D gene (5 bases). The germline V and J ends were trimmed by 3 bases and 0 bases, with 9 bases remaining between them. Looked up from germline, CDR1 is LNHDA and CDR2 is SQIVND (reference sequence). CDR3 length equals 14 residues. The chain's CDR3 is CASSIRDSSYEQYF. CDR3 nucleotides: TGTGCCAGTAGTATCCGGGATAGCTCCTACGAGCAGTACTTC.

The J gene is TRBJ2-2, the V gene TRBV30, with D possibly being TRBD2 (5 bases). Germline V gene sequence: CDR1 GTSNPN, CDR2 SVGIG (reference sequence). The CDR3 is 17 amino acids. Trimming stripped 2 bases from V and 5 bases from J, with 21 bases between. This CDR3 is CAWSPIRSAGRTGELFF. CDR3 DNA sequence: TGTGCCTGGAGTCCAATCCGCTCGGCGGGCCGAACCGGGGAGCTGTTTTTT.

This clone was seen just once. The chain links TRBV18 to TRBJ2-7, with D uncertain. V dropped 3 bases and J dropped 2 bases, with 5 bases sitting between them. Germline CDR1 and CDR2: KGHSH and LQKENI. This CDR3 is built from 12 residues. This CDR3 is CASSPSTYEQYF. The DNA for the CDR3 is TGTGCCAGCTCACCGAGCACCTACGAGCAGTACTTC.

The chain is built from TRBV5-5 and TRBJ1-2, with D unresolved. This CDR3 region has 12 residues. V was shortened by 2 bases and J by 5 bases, with 7 bases between the two germline ends. CDR1 and CDR2 (germline): SGHKS, YYEKEE (reference sequence). CDR3 residues: CASSFNTYGYTF. CDR3 coding DNA: TGTGCCAGCAGCTTCAATACTTATGGCTACACCTTC.

DNA of the CDR3: TGCGCCAGCAGCCAAGATTATGGGACAGGGTTTGAAAAACTGTTTTTT. Its protein product is CASSQDYGTGFEKLFF. The chain couples TRBV4-1 to TRBJ1-4; 9 bases are shared with TRBD1. Germline trimming cut 0 bases from V and 7 bases from J; bases unmatched to any gene: 6. The CDR3 runs 16 residues. Germline V gene sequence: CDR1 MGHRA, CDR2 YSYEKL.

The CDR3 is CASSYSRRSTDTQYF. CDR3 coding DNA: TGTGCCAGCAGTTACTCCAGGAGGAGCACAGATACGCAGTATTTT. The chain links TRBV6-5 to TRBJ2-3; the D gene is possibly TRBD2 (5 bases). The CDR3 totals 15 residues. Germline values: CDR1 MNHEY, CDR2 SVGAGI. The germline V and J ends were trimmed by 0 bases and 0 bases, with 7 bases remaining between them.

In its sample, this clone was seen a few times. The J gene is TRBJ1-5, the V gene TRBV19, with TRBD1 matching over 10 bases. Per the germline V gene, CDR1 is LNHDA and CDR2 is SQIVND (reference sequence). This CDR3 has 13 amino acids. V lost 8 bases and J lost 9; bases outside the gene matches: 7. The CDR3 spells CASQRTGGTPQHF. The CDR3 DNA is TGTGCCAGTCAGAGGACAGGGGGTACGCCCCAGCATTTT.

V and J are TRBV6-2 or TRBV6-3 and TRBJ1-2; 8 positions match TRBD1. The V and J ends lost 4 bases and 5 bases, in that order; junction bases with no gene match: 6. The germline gives CDR1 MNHEY, CDR2 SVGEGT. The CDR3 covers 14 residues. CDR3 DNA: TGTGCCAGCAGTTTCCGGGACAGGCGATATGGCTACACCTTC. It encodes CASSFRDRRYGYTF.

The J gene is TRBJ2-1, the V gene TRBV5-1; D is perhaps TRBD2 (5 bases). This CDR3 has 14 amino acids. The ends were cut back, 1 base at V and 5 bases at J, with 10 bases in the middle. Germline CDR1 reads SGHRS; CDR2 reads YFSETQ. The CDR3 nucleotides are TGCGCCAGCAGCTTGAGTAGCGCGAACAATGAGCAGTTCTTC. Translation: CASSLSSANNEQFF. The whole variable domain, remainder taken from reference TRBV5-1 and TRBJ2-1, is KAGVTQTPRYLIKTRGQQVTLSCSPISGHRSVSWYQQTPGQGLQFLFEYFSETQRNKGNFPGRFSGRQFSNSRSEMNVSTLELGDSALYLCASSLSSANNEQFFGPGTRLTVL.

The chain employs TRBV19 and TRBJ1-5; 8 bases are a match to TRBD1. V lost 4 bases and J lost 2; bases outside the gene matches: 10. This CDR3 contains 17 residues. CDR1 is LNHDA, CDR2 SQIVND, per germline (reference sequence). The CDR3 DNA follows: TGTGCCAGTAGTAACCCCCGGACAGGGTCAGGCAATCAGCCCCAGCATTTT. It yields the protein CASSNPRTGSGNQPQHF.